Detailed here is one TCR beta chain. V was cut by 6 bases and J by 8 bases, with 23 bases left in between. Germline V gene data show CDR1 as SGHDT and CDR2 as YYEEEE. CDR3 length: 15 residues. Following extraction, RNA underwent reverse transcription to cDNA, which served as the sequencing template. Data came from immunoSEQ multiplex PCR; TCRdb stores just in-frame clones and leaves some out. This table holds 180,000 or so clones, less than 70% found once. Treatment given: oral pan-JAK inhibitor, 5-10 mg twice daily. Alopecia areata patients provided lesional scalp punch biopsies and peripheral blood. The data were obtained in a study of CD8+ T cells in alopecia areata.

This clonotype originated in a human donor with alopecia areata. The chain is built from TRBV5-6 and TRBJ1-2; TRBD1 is a possible D gene (5 bases). The sample here was CD8+ T cells sorted from blood, taken at week 24, from a patient treated with tofacitinib. CDR3 residues: CASILLLGGGAGYTF. Written as DNA, the CDR3 is TGTGCCAGCATCCTGCTTTTGGGCGGCGGGGCCGGCTACACCTTC.